Below, 10 T cell receptor beta chains from the same sample are listed, as sequenced in a study of blood T cell repertoires in COVID-19. Sequenced by immunoSEQ multiplex PCR; TCRdb stores in-frame clones only, minus some. The sample shows under 150,000 clones, approximately 77% of them seen only once. The sequenced material came from peripheral blood. The receptors derive from a man older than 75 with acute or convalescent COVID-19.

The V and J genes are TRBV4-2 and TRBJ2-1; a weak D match, TRBD1 (5 bases). The CDR3 is 15 amino acids. Germline V gene sequence: CDR1 LGHNA, CDR2 YNFKEQ. V lost 6 bases, J lost 8 bases, and 20 bases lay in between. CDR3 DNA: TGTGCCAGCAGGTCGGACACCGTCCAGTTCGATGAGCAGTTCTTC. Amino acids: CASRSDTVQFDEQFF.

In this sample, this clone turned up a few times. CDR3 nucleotide sequence: TGCGCCAGCAGCTTAACCCCGGGACAGGGAGCCCTCTCTGGGGCCAACGTCCTGACTTTC. It is translated as CASSLTPGQGALSGANVLTF. The gene calls are TRBV5-1 and TRBJ2-6; TRBD1 agrees at 9 bases. The CDR3 is made up of 20 amino acids. The V and J ends lost 2 bases and 0 bases, in that order; junction bases with no gene match: 12. Germline CDR1 SGHRS, CDR2 YFSETQ.

The chain is built from TRBV28 and TRBJ2-6; D not certain. Germline V CDR1 and CDR2: MDHEN, SYDVKM. This CDR3 is 18 amino acids long. V lost 6 bases and J 0 bases, leaving 18 bases between the germline ends. The DNA of the CDR3 is TGTGCCAGCAGAGGAAGGAGAGGCGGAAACTCTGGGGCCAACGTCCTGACTTTC. As protein: CASRGRRGGNSGANVLTF. Supplemented by reference TRBV28 and TRBJ2-6, the full variable domain reads DVKVTQSSRYLVKRTGEKVFLECVQDMDHENMFWYRQDPGLGLRLIYFSYDVKMKEKGDIPEGYSVSREKKERFSLILESASTNQTSMYLCASRGRRGGNSGANVLTFGAGSRLTVL.

The V and J genes are TRBV5-1 and TRBJ2-3, with a weak D call TRBD1 (6 bases). The CDR3 extends over 15 amino acids. Germline CDR1 SGHRS, CDR2 YFSETQ. Trimming took 3 bases from V and 4 from J, leaving 15 bases between them. The CDR3 bases are TGCGCCAGCAGCTACCAGGGGAACAGGGCAGATACGCAGTATTTT. Residues: CASSYQGNRADTQYF.

Notes on this clone: Additional DNA sequences in this sample encode the identical CDR3. The chain carries TRBV7-9 and TRBJ1-2, with no clear D. CDR3 length: 12 amino acids. V lost 4 bases to trimming and J lost 7 bases, with 10 bases between them. CDR1 and CDR2 from the germline V gene are SEHNR and FQNEAQ (reference sequence). The CDR3 reads CASSSSGVGYTF. The CDR3 DNA follows: TGTGCCAGCAGCTCTTCTGGAGTTGGCTACACCTTC.

The CDR3 sequence is CASHTGPASNEKLFF. DNA for the CDR3: TGTGCCAGCCACACAGGGCCGGCTAGTAATGAAAAACTGTTTTTT. The genes are TRBV6-5 and TRBJ1-4; weak D call: TRBD1 (6 bases). Between the trimmed V and J ends, which lost 8 bases and 4 bases, there was a span of 17 bases. There are 15 residues in the CDR3. From germline, CDR1 is MNHEY and CDR2 SVGAGI.

As for this clone: A much larger clonotype is one base distant, so this may be a read error. V usage is TRBV7-3 and J usage is TRBJ2-2; 9 bases line up with TRBD1. The CDR3 has 15 residues. Per germline, CDR1 SGHTA and CDR2 FQGTGA. V lost 4 bases to trimming and J lost 3 bases; unmatched junction nucleotides: 3. The chain's CDR3 is CASSSGQGYTGELFF. DNA of the CDR3: TGTGCCAGCAGCTCCGGACAGGGGTACACCGGGGAGCTGTTTTTT.

V gene TRBV27 combines with J gene TRBJ1-6, with D possibly TRBD1 on 5 matching bases. The V gene's germline CDR1 is MNHEY and CDR2 SMNVEV (reference sequence). V lost 7 bases, J lost 7 bases, and 14 bases lay in between. The CDR3 spans 14 residues. The CDR3 bases are TGTGCCAGCACCCCGGGCCGGGGGAATTCACCCCTCCACTTT. Translating it yields CASTPGRGNSPLHF.

The chain is built from TRBV19 and TRBJ1-4; D is ambiguous. The V end lost 5 bases, the J end lost 6 bases, and 10 bases lay between the germline ends. The CDR3 is made up of 13 amino acids. Germline assignment: CDR1 LNHDA and CDR2 SQIVND (reference sequence). In nucleotides, the CDR3 is TGTGCCAGTAGTCCCTCTCGCGATGAAAAACTGTTTTTT. Protein: CASSPSRDEKLFF.

The chain couples TRBV6-5 to TRBJ1-1, with TRBD1 as a possible D gene (5 bases). This CDR3 comprises 14 residues. In germline, CDR1 is MNHEY, CDR2 SVGAGI. The germline V and J ends were trimmed by 6 bases and 3 bases, with 14 bases remaining between them. CDR3 protein: CASRGAPGDTEAFF. Written as DNA, the CDR3 is TGTGCCAGCAGGGGTGCCCCGGGGGACACTGAAGCTTTCTTT.